Presented here are 19 T cell receptor beta chains from one specimen sequenced in a study of identical twins. TCRdb re-called the 5' RACE reads with MiXCR, one entry per CDR3 protein. The data show 1.5 million to 2 million distinct CDR3 sequences, about 32% seen once. Source material: cord blood. These receptors all stem from a newborn girl in good health.

The chain uses TRBV20-1 and TRBJ2-5; no clear D. The end of the DNA is better explained by TRBJ2-1, so the J call may be wrong. CDR1 is DFQATT and CDR2 is SNEGSKA in the germline V gene (reference sequence). This CDR3 contains 13 residues. CDR3 sequence (DNA): TGCAGTGCTACACACCTGTACCAAGAGACCCAGTTCTTC. It codes for CSATHLYQETQFF.

The chain combines TRBV28 with TRBJ2-3, with 13 bases aligning to TRBD2. Germline V gene sequence: CDR1 MDHEN, CDR2 SYDVKM. V lost 3 bases to trimming and J lost 3 bases; unmatched junction nucleotides: 18. The CDR3 spans 21 residues. In nucleotides, the CDR3 is TGTGCCAGCAGTTTCCCTCGACAGGTCCCGACTAGCGGGAGGATTACAGATACGCAGTATTTT. As protein: CASSFPRQVPTSGRITDTQYF.

As to this clonotype: The junction and the germline gene differ at one end; a read error may be behind it. The rearrangement links TRBV6-2 or TRBV6-3 to TRBJ2-5; possibly TRBD2 for D (6 bases). The J call may be mistaken, given a closer DNA end match to TRBJ2-7. CDR1 is MNHEY, CDR2 SVGEGT, per germline. The length of the CDR3 is 14 residues. The CDR3 DNA sequence: TGTGCCTGCAGGCGGGGAAAAGGGATCTACGAGCAGTACTTC. Protein product: CACRRGKGIYEQYF.

The J gene is TRBJ1-5, the V gene TRBV3-1; D not resolved. The germline gives CDR1 LGHDT, CDR2 YNNKEL (reference sequence). This CDR3 has 15 amino acids. The ends were cut back, 1 base at V and 2 bases at J, with 9 bases in the middle. CDR3 DNA: TGTGCCAGCAGCCAAGTCGGGGTTGGCAATCAGCCCCAGCATTTT. Protein: CASSQVGVGNQPQHF. The variable domain in full, completed from reference TRBV3-1 and TRBJ1-5, reads DTAVSQTPKYLVTQMGNDKSIKCEQNLGHDTMYWYKQDSKKFLKIMFSYNNKELIINETVPNRFSPKSPDKAHLNLHINSLELGDSAVYFCASSQVGVGNQPQHFGDGTRLSIL.

This chain connects TRBV20-1 to TRBJ2-5; D is possibly TRBD2 (5 bases). The germline V and J ends were trimmed by 1 base and 4 bases, with 10 bases remaining between them. From germline, CDR1 is DFQATT and CDR2 SNEGSKA (reference sequence). This CDR3 has 13 amino acids. CDR3 residues: CSARASGGETQYF. The CDR3 bases are TGCAGTGCTAGAGCCAGCGGTGGAGAGACCCAGTACTTC.

In its sample, this clonotype was seen a few times. The V gene is TRBV12-3 or TRBV12-4, the J gene TRBJ1-5; D gene unclear. V was cut by 3 bases and J by 5 bases, with 8 bases left in between. The CDR3 has 13 residues. The CDR3 DNA reads TGTGCCAGCAGTTTTATGGATCATCAGCCCCAGCATTTT. Translated: CASSFMDHQPQHF.

This clonotype was seen a handful of times. The V gene is TRBV27, the J gene TRBJ2-7; 9 nucleotides align to TRBD2. This CDR3 contains 15 residues. Germline V gene data show CDR1 as MNHEY and CDR2 as SMNVEV (reference sequence). With V trimmed by 2 bases and J by 2 bases, 4 bases remained unmatched. The DNA for the CDR3 is TGTGCCAGCAGTTTAGTAGCTAGCGGGGCCTACGAGCAGTACTTC. It yields the protein CASSLVASGAYEQYF.

The V gene is TRBV10-3, the J gene TRBJ1-5; D remains ambiguous. The CDR3 spans 15 residues. Trimming took off 7 bases at V and 0 bases at J, with 13 bases between the two ends. The germline V gene encodes CDR1 ENHRY and CDR2 SYGVKD. This CDR3 is CAIIPGLYSNQPQHF. CDR3 sequence (DNA): TGTGCCATCATTCCAGGACTTTATAGCAATCAGCCCCAGCATTTT.

This chain connects TRBV7-9 to TRBJ2-3; D ambiguous. CDR3 length equals 17 residues. The V end was cut by 1 base, the J end by 2 bases, with 16 bases between. Germline CDR1 SEHNR, CDR2 FQNEAQ (reference sequence). The CDR3 loop is CASSLGGRLPHTDTQYF. The CDR3 DNA sequence: TGTGCCAGCAGCTTAGGAGGCCGACTGCCCCACACAGATACGCAGTATTTT.

This clonotype was counted only a few times. The chain recombines TRBV12-3 or TRBV12-4 with TRBJ1-1, with D perhaps matching TRBD1 (6 bases). The V gene lost 4 bases and the J gene lost 3 bases, with 9 bases spanning the gap. This CDR3 comprises 13 residues. The CDR3 DNA is TGTGCCAGCAGTTGGGCAGGGGACACTGAAGCTTTCTTT. Its translation is CASSWAGDTEAFF.

This sequence joins TRBV20-1 and TRBJ1-3; D is unclear. Deletions cut 0 bases from V and 3 bases from J, with 9 bases between. CDR1 and CDR2 (germline): DFQATT, SNEGSKA (reference sequence). The CDR3 spans 14 residues. The CDR3: CSARDRLGGNTIYF. DNA of the CDR3: TGCAGTGCTAGAGATCGCCTAGGTGGAAACACCATATATTTT.

The genes are TRBV12-3 or TRBV12-4 and TRBJ2-7; TRBD2 aligns across 12 bases. Trimming at V came to 3 bases and at J to 2 bases, leaving 8 bases not matched to a gene. The CDR3 totals 17 residues. The CDR3 DNA reads TGTGCCAGCAGTTTCGACCCTAGCGGGGGGGTTACCTACGAGCAGTACTTC. Protein: CASSFDPSGGVTYEQYF.

The J gene is TRBJ2-5, the V gene TRBV28; D is perhaps TRBD1 (8 bases). This CDR3 contains 17 residues. CDR1 is MDHEN and CDR2 is SYDVKM in the germline V gene. Deletions cut 6 bases from V and 2 bases from J, with 22 bases between. CDR3 DNA: TGTGCCAGCAGCCTTAGTCAGGGGGCGGGGGAGCAAGAGACCCAGTACTTC. It translates to CASSLSQGAGEQETQYF.

This clonotype was seen only a few times. V is TRBV25-1 and J is TRBJ2-4; 8 nucleotides align to TRBD1. V lost 6 bases, J lost 0 bases, and 13 bases stayed unmatched. CDR3 length equals 18 residues. Germline V gene lookup returns CDR1 MGHDK and CDR2 SYGVNS. In DNA form, the CDR3 reads TGTGCCAGCAGATGGACAGGGTCTCACAACCTAGCCAAAAACATTCAGTACTTC. Translation gives CASRWTGSHNLAKNIQYF.

The J gene is TRBJ2-7, the V gene TRBV4-1; no clear D gene. The CDR3 totals 14 residues. Trimming stripped 5 bases from V and 3 bases from J, with 14 bases between. Germline loops: CDR1 MGHRA, CDR2 YSYEKL. Here the CDR3 DNA reads TGCGCCAGCAGCTCCGACGAAACCGTCTACGAGCAGTACTTC. This codes for CASSSDETVYEQYF.

The chain combines TRBV5-6 with TRBJ2-5; D gene unclear. Trimming cost V 4 bases and J 1 base, with 14 bases left between them. The CDR3 covers 15 residues. The V gene's germline CDR1 is SGHDT and CDR2 YYEEEE. Here the CDR3 DNA reads TGTGCCAGCAGCCCAAAACAGAGCATCCAAGAGACCCAGTACTTC. Translated, it gives CASSPKQSIQETQYF.

J is TRBJ1-4 and V is TRBV7-2; D possibly corresponds to TRBD1 (5 bases). This CDR3 has 15 residues. Trimming pared 0 bases from V and 8 bases from J, leaving 13 bases between. CDR1 and CDR2 (germline): SGHTA, FQGNSA. The CDR3 here is CASSLAAAGREKLFF. The CDR3 bases are TGTGCCAGCAGCTTAGCTGCAGCAGGGCGGGAAAAACTGTTTTTT.

The CDR3 DNA reads as TGCGCCAGCGCGAGGGCCGGCACAGATACGCAGTATTTT. Translation: CASARAGTDTQYF. The gene calls are TRBV4-1 and TRBJ2-3; D may be TRBD2 (5 bases). V dropped 8 bases and J dropped 1 base, with 10 bases sitting between them. This CDR3 is built from 13 residues. Germline CDR1 reads MGHRA; CDR2 reads YSYEKL.

The rearrangement links TRBV3-1 to TRBJ1-2; D gene unclear. The germline V gene encodes CDR1 LGHDT and CDR2 YNNKEL (reference sequence). CDR3 length equals 19 residues. Between the trimmed V and J ends, which lost 5 bases and 4 bases, there was a span of 29 bases. The CDR3 DNA reads TGTGCCAGCAGCTCGAAAAAGCTAGGGCTACGGGGTCTTCCCTATGGCTACACCTTC. It specifies CASSSKKLGLRGLPYGYTF.